This T cell receptor beta chain was profiled in a study of blood T cell repertoires in COVID-19. Trimming took off 11 bases at V and 8 bases at J, with 18 bases between the two ends. CDR1 ENHRY and CDR2 SYGVKD come from the germline V gene. The CDR3 consists of 12 residues. The repertoire was sequenced with immunoSEQ multiplex PCR; TCRdb's copy has only in-frame clones and lacks some. The sample holds nearly 200,000 clones; roughly 90% are singletons and the top ten take approximately 8.1%. This clone was seen only once. This sequence joins TRBV10-3 and TRBJ1-2; tentatively, D is TRBD1 (5 bases). The sample comprised PBMCs or T cells enriched from blood (not recorded which). This receptor was taken from a woman aged 18-29 years who had recovered from COVID-19. CDR3 sequence: CASRGGTRGYTF. The CDR3 nucleotides are TGTGCCTCCCGCGGGGGGACTAGGGGCTACACCTTC.